Presented here are 28 T cell receptor beta chains from one specimen sequenced in a study of radiotherapy plus CTLA-4 blockade in lung cancer. Clones were read by immunoSEQ multiplex PCR, and TCRdb kept only the in-frame ones, dropping some. The sample includes about 87,000 clones, around nine tenths of them seen just once. The starting material was peripheral blood, obtained from a patient treated with radiotherapy plus ipilimumab. The receptor source for this set is a human donor with non-small cell lung cancer that progressed on radiotherapy plus ipilimumab.

This rearrangement joins TRBV2 to TRBJ1-2; D is unclear. In germline, CDR1 is SNHLY, CDR2 FYNNEI. Trimming cost V 6 bases and J 8 bases, with 10 bases left between them. This CDR3 comprises 11 residues. The CDR3 loop reads CASSVGGGYTF. The CDR3, as DNA: TGTGCCAGCAGCGTGGGAGGAGGCTACACCTTC. Variable domain in full (rest from reference TRBV2 and TRBJ1-2): EPEVTQTPSHQVTQMGQEVILRCVPISNHLYFYWYRQILGQKVEFLVSFYNNEISEKSEIFDDQFSVERPDGSNFTLKIRSTKLEDSAMYFCASSVGGGYTFGSGTRLTVV.

V and J are TRBV6-6 and TRBJ2-7; D unresolved. Germline-derived CDR1 and CDR2 are MNHNY and SVGAGI (reference sequence). The CDR3 is made up of 16 amino acids. V lost 6 bases, J lost 0 bases, and 18 bases lay in between. The CDR3 protein is CASSTPMKVSSYEQYF. In nucleotides, the CDR3 is TGTGCCAGCAGCACGCCCATGAAGGTGAGCTCCTACGAGCAGTACTTC.

This chain joins TRBV7-9 and TRBJ2-6; D is perhaps TRBD2 (6 bases). The CDR3 sequence is 18 residues long. Trimming left V 3 bases short and J 0 bases short, with 15 bases between. Germline lookup yields CDR1 SEHNR and CDR2 FQNEAQ (reference sequence). CDR3: CASSFWRGESSGANVLTF. In DNA, the CDR3 is TGTGCCAGCAGCTTCTGGAGGGGCGAAAGCTCTGGGGCCAACGTCCTGACTTTC.

V and J are TRBV6-5 and TRBJ1-1; the D is unclear. The CDR3 spans 13 residues. CDR1 is MNHEY and CDR2 is SVGAGI in the germline V gene. Trimming left V 0 bases short and J 1 base short, with 3 bases between. CDR3 sequence: CASSYSWNTEAFF. In DNA, the CDR3 is TGTGCCAGCAGTTACTCCTGGAACACTGAAGCTTTCTTT.

The chain is built from TRBV6-1 and TRBJ1-2; D perhaps matches TRBD1 (6 bases). The germline V gene encodes CDR1 MNHNS and CDR2 SASEGT. Trimming stripped 7 bases from V and 8 bases from J, with 17 bases between. The CDR3 contains 13 residues. Here the CDR3 reads CASNAQGIWGYTF. Here the CDR3 DNA reads TGTGCCAGCAACGCACAGGGAATATGGGGCTACACCTTC.

The chain carries TRBV15 and TRBJ1-5, with D unclear. V shed 4 bases and J shed 0 bases, with 7 bases lying between them. CDR3 length: 14 residues. Germline lookup yields CDR1 LNHNV and CDR2 YYDKDF (reference sequence). CDR3 loop: CATSTQLSNQPQHF. In DNA, the CDR3 is TGTGCCACCAGCACCCAGCTTAGCAATCAGCCCCAGCATTTT.

With respect to this clone: Additional DNA sequences in this sample encode the identical CDR3. The rearrangement uses TRBV5-1 and TRBJ1-2, with D unresolved. V lost 0 bases and J 1 base, leaving 10 bases between the germline ends. The CDR3 runs 15 residues. Germline CDR1 and CDR2: SGHRS and YFSETQ. The DNA of the CDR3 is TGCGCCAGCAGCTTGGGTACGGGAGGTAACTATGGCTACACCTTC. Translated, it gives CASSLGTGGNYGYTF.

The rearrangement links TRBV13 to TRBJ2-7; the match to TRBD1 covers 9 bases. The CDR3 is 15 residues long. V gave up 1 base and J gave up 7 bases; unmatched junction bases: 8. Looked up from germline, CDR1 is PRHDT and CDR2 is FYEKMQ (reference sequence). This CDR3 reads CASSLVTGGFEEQYF. CDR3 sequence (DNA): TGTGCCAGCAGCTTAGTCACAGGGGGCTTTGAAGAGCAGTACTTC. The full variable domain, in which reference TRBV13 and TRBJ2-7 provide the parts outside the CDR3, is AAGVIQSPRHLIKEKRETATLKCYPIPRHDTVYWYQQGPGQDPQFLISFYEKMQSDKGSIPDRFSAQQFSDYHSELNMSSLELGDSALYFCASSLVTGGFEEQYFGPGTRLTVT.

The V and J genes are TRBV5-1 and TRBJ2-3; possibly TRBD2 for D (5 bases). The V end was cut by 0 bases, the J end by 0 bases, with 8 bases between. This CDR3 has 15 residues. Germline V lookup: CDR1 SGHRS, CDR2 YFSETQ. Here the CDR3 reads CASSLGAGSTDTQYF. The CDR3 region has the DNA TGCGCCAGCAGCTTGGGTGCGGGTAGCACAGATACGCAGTATTTT. Together with reference TRBV5-1 and TRBJ2-3, the CDR3 gives the full variable domain: KAGVTQTPRYLIKTRGQQVTLSCSPISGHRSVSWYQQTPGQGLQFLFEYFSETQRNKGNFPGRFSGRQFSNSRSEMNVSTLELGDSALYLCASSLGAGSTDTQYFGPGTRLTVL.

This chain connects TRBV19 to TRBJ2-3; D might be TRBD2 (5 bases). The V and J ends lost 0 bases and 1 base respectively, with 8 bases between them. CDR1 LNHDA and CDR2 SQIVND come from the germline V gene (reference sequence). This CDR3 is built from 15 residues. DNA of the CDR3: TGTGCCAGTAGTATAGACAGCGGCCGCACAGATACGCAGTATTTT. It encodes CASSIDSGRTDTQYF.

This clone is a singleton in its sample. The rearrangement joins TRBV4-3 to TRBJ1-2; D is ambiguous. The CDR3 length is 15 residues. Looked up from germline, CDR1 is LGHNA and CDR2 is YSLEER. V was shortened by 1 base and J by 7 bases, with 16 bases between the two germline ends. This chain's CDR3 is CASSQGGPYNGGYTF. The CDR3 DNA sequence: TGCGCCAGCAGCCAAGGTGGGCCCTATAATGGTGGCTACACCTTC.

The chain is built from TRBV6-1 and TRBJ1-2; 10 bases align to TRBD1. Trimming took 1 base from V and 3 from J; bases not matched to a gene: 2. CDR1 and CDR2 (germline): MNHNS, SASEGT. This CDR3 has 15 amino acids. The CDR3 DNA is TGTGCCAGCAGTGAAGAGGGACAGGGGTACTATGGCTACACCTTC. Protein sequence: CASSEEGQGYYGYTF.

V and J are TRBV4-3 and TRBJ1-5, with a weak D call TRBD1 (5 bases). Looked up from germline, CDR1 is LGHNA and CDR2 is YSLEER. With 4 bases removed from V and 1 base from J, the gap between germline ends came to 14 bases. This CDR3 is 16 amino acids long. The CDR3 DNA reads TGCGCCAGCAGCCCTGGGAGGGGTGAGAGCAATCAGCCCCAGCATTTT. This codes for CASSPGRGESNQPQHF.

The chain couples TRBV19 to TRBJ1-1; no clear D gene. Germline values: CDR1 LNHDA, CDR2 SQIVND (reference sequence). Trimming cost V 0 bases and J 1 base, with 9 bases left between them. The CDR3 covers 15 residues. The CDR3: CASSIDRSPNTEAFF. In DNA form, the CDR3 reads TGTGCCAGTAGTATAGATCGAAGCCCGAACACTGAAGCTTTCTTT.

The chain couples TRBV5-1 to TRBJ1-5; 8 bases are shared with TRBD1. Trimming at V came to 0 bases and at J to 6 bases, leaving 5 bases not matched to a gene. There are 15 residues in the CDR3. Germline CDR1 SGHRS, CDR2 YFSETQ. The CDR3 sequence is CASSLAGGAGQPQHF. CDR3 nucleotides: TGCGCCAGCAGCTTGGCAGGGGGCGCAGGTCAGCCCCAGCATTTT.

The V gene is TRBV14, the J gene TRBJ1-1, with a possible D match to TRBD1 (6 bases). The germline V gene encodes CDR1 SGHDN and CDR2 FVKESK. There are 19 residues in the CDR3. The germline V and J ends were trimmed by 3 bases and 4 bases, with 27 bases remaining between them. The CDR3 protein is CASSHDREAFTGRVTEAFF. The CDR3 coding sequence is TGTGCCAGCAGCCACGACCGCGAGGCATTTACAGGGAGGGTCACTGAAGCTTTCTTT.

The V call is TRBV29-1, the J call TRBJ1-2; TRBD1 might be the D (5 bases). The CDR3 consists of 13 residues. V was trimmed by 6 bases and J by 7 bases, leaving 18 bases between them. CDR1 and CDR2 (germline): SQVTM, ANQGSEA. The CDR3 DNA follows: TGCAGCGTCGCCCGGGACGGATATTCTGGCTACACCTTC. It specifies CSVARDGYSGYTF. The variable domain in full, completed from reference TRBV29-1 and TRBJ1-2, reads SAVISQKPSRDICQRGTSLTIQCQVDSQVTMMFWYRQQPGQSLTLIATANQGSEATYESGFVIDKFPISRPNLTFSTLTVSNMSPEDSSIYLCSVARDGYSGYTFGSGTRLTVV.

V is TRBV28 and J is TRBJ2-5, with 9 bases lining up with TRBD1. Germline lookup yields CDR1 MDHEN and CDR2 SYDVKM. The CDR3 length is 14 residues. Trimming cost V 5 bases and J 3 bases; bases outside gene matches: 4. DNA of the CDR3: TGTGCCAGCAGTCCCTGGACAGGGGAAGAGACCCAGTACTTC. This translates into CASSPWTGEETQYF.

The J gene is TRBJ2-5, the V gene TRBV11-1; 10 bases align to TRBD2. The CDR3 contains 16 residues. Germline CDR1 SGHAT, CDR2 FQDESV (reference sequence). V trimming: 3 bases; J trimming: 1 base; junction bases outside the gene matches: 5. The CDR3 DNA follows: TGTGCCAGCAGCTTCTTACTAGCGGGACTCCAAGAGACCCAGTACTTC. Amino acids: CASSFLLAGLQETQYF.

The rearrangement uses TRBV6-5 and TRBJ1-1, with 9 bases identical to TRBD1. Looked up from germline, CDR1 is MNHEY and CDR2 is SVGAGI. The CDR3 has 13 amino acids. V was clipped by 4 bases and J by 11 bases; unmatched bases: 8. The CDR3: CASSSGTGSIAFF. CDR3 sequence (DNA): TGTGCCAGCAGTTCCGGGACAGGGTCAATCGCTTTCTTT.

This clone was observed a few times. The chain links TRBV5-4 to TRBJ1-4; no clear D gene. The V end lost 0 bases, the J end lost 7 bases, and 7 bases lay between the germline ends. Germline V gene lookup returns CDR1 SGHNT and CDR2 YYREEE (reference sequence). This CDR3 is built from 13 residues. The CDR3 sequence is CASSLGAGEKLFF. CDR3 DNA sequence: TGTGCCAGCAGCTTGGGAGCGGGTGAAAAACTGTTTTTT.

The CDR3 loop reads CASSEYAGTLHF. The CDR3 region has the DNA TGTGCCAGCAGTGAATACGCGGGTACCCTCCACTTT. V and J are TRBV6-1 and TRBJ1-6; D uncertain. In germline, CDR1 is MNHNS, CDR2 SASEGT. This CDR3 has 12 residues. Between the trimmed V and J ends, which lost 2 bases and 14 bases, there was a span of 10 bases.

The rearrangement links TRBV7-9 to TRBJ2-1, with D unclear. Germline V gene data show CDR1 as SEHNR and CDR2 as FQNEAQ (reference sequence). The V gene lost 6 bases and the J gene lost 5 bases, with 14 bases spanning the gap. The CDR3 totals 14 residues. Written as DNA, the CDR3 is TGTGCCAGCAGGTACCCGGGCCAGGACAATGAGCAGTTCTTC. Its protein product is CASRYPGQDNEQFF.

V and J are TRBV7-3 and TRBJ2-7; 10 bases are a match to TRBD1. This CDR3 is built from 14 residues. Germline CDR1 reads SGHTA; CDR2 reads FQGTGA. V trimming: 2 bases; J trimming: 4 bases; junction bases outside the gene matches: 2. The CDR3, as DNA: TGTGCCAGCAGCTTAGACAGGGGGCCTTACGAGCAGTACTTC. Its translation is CASSLDRGPYEQYF.

This clone has a single count. The chain combines TRBV9 with TRBJ2-5; TRBD2 matches 11 bases. The junction had 6 bases not matched to a gene; V was cut back by 0 bases and J by 5 bases. This CDR3 has 16 residues. CDR1 is SGDLS and CDR2 is YYNGEE in the germline V gene. CDR3: CASSVGSGRADETQYF. The DNA for the CDR3 is TGTGCCAGCAGCGTAGGTAGCGGGAGGGCCGATGAGACCCAGTACTTC.

The chain is built from TRBV5-6 and TRBJ1-1, with D possibly matching TRBD1 (5 bases). This CDR3 is built from 15 residues. CDR1 SGHDT and CDR2 YYEEEE come from the germline V gene. The germline V and J ends were trimmed by 0 bases and 3 bases, with 12 bases remaining between them. The CDR3 nucleotides read TGTGCCAGCAGCTTGGTCCCGGGAGGGGACACTGAAGCTTTCTTT. This codes for CASSLVPGGDTEAFF.

In its sample, this clone was seen once. The J gene is TRBJ2-1, the V gene TRBV7-2; 11 nucleotides align to TRBD2. Germline loops: CDR1 SGHTA, CDR2 FQGNSA. V lost 4 bases to trimming and J lost 8 bases; unmatched junction nucleotides: 4. The CDR3 spans 14 residues. The CDR3 sequence is CASSYSGRVDEQFF. Written as DNA, the CDR3 is TGTGCCAGCAGCTATAGCGGGAGGGTCGATGAGCAGTTCTTC.

The chain combines TRBV5-6 with TRBJ2-3; no reliable D call. Trimming took 0 bases from V and 3 from J, leaving 5 bases between them. The CDR3 is 13 residues long. The germline CDR1 and CDR2 sequences are SGHDT and YYEEEE. CDR3 nucleotides: TGTGCCAGCAGCTTGGTTCCGACAGATACGCAGTATTTT. This encodes CASSLVPTDTQYF.